A single T cell receptor (beta chain) is shown here with its context. This specimen belongs to a study of blood T cell repertoires in COVID-19. Study context: Sources were T cells, B-cell-depleted T cells, or PBMCs; the material itself was cDNA or gDNA.

CDR1 and CDR2 (germline): MDHEN, SYDVKM. CDR3 length: 16 amino acids. V dropped 5 bases and J dropped 2; count of bases not matched to a gene: 5. Measured with immunoSEQ multiplex PCR; TCRdb has only the in-frame clones, and not every one. The repertoire holds 210,000 or so clones, with around 92% as singletons. The sample comprised peripheral blood. The source of this sequence is a man younger than 45 with acute or convalescent COVID-19. V gene TRBV28 combines with J gene TRBJ1-5, with 11 bases lining up with TRBD1. The CDR3 DNA reads as TGTGCCAGCAGTCGGGACAGGGGGGGCGGCAATCAGCCCCAGCATTTT. Translated: CASSRDRGGGNQPQHF.